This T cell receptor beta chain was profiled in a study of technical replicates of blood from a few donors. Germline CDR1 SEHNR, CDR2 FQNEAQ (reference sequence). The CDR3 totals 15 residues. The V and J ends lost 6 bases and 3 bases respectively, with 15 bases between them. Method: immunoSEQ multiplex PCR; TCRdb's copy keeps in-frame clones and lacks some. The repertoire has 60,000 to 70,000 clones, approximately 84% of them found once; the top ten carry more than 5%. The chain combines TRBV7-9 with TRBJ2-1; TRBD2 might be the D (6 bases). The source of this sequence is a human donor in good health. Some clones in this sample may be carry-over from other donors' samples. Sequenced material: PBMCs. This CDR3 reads CASRHRGRGYNEQFF. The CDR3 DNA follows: TGTGCCAGCAGACATCGAGGGCGGGGCTACAATGAGCAGTTCTTC.